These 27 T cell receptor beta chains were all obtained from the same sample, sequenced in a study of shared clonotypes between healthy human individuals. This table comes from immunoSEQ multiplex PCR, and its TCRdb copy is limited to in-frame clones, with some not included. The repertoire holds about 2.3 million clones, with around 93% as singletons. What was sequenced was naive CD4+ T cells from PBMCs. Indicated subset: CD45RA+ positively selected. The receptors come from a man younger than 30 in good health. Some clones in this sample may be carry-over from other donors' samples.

CDR3 DNA: TGCGCCAGCAGCCCGGACCCTGAACTTGAGCAGTTCTTC. This codes for CASSPDPELEQFF. The chain joins TRBV5-1 to TRBJ2-1; no definite D call. V lost 4 bases, J lost 9 bases, and 14 bases lay in between. CDR3 length: 13 amino acids. The germline V gene encodes CDR1 SGHRS and CDR2 YFSETQ. Looking up the rest from reference TRBV5-1 and TRBJ2-1 gives the full variable domain: KAGVTQTPRYLIKTRGQQVTLSCSPISGHRSVSWYQQTPGQGLQFLFEYFSETQRNKGNFPGRFSGRQFSNSRSEMNVSTLELGDSALYLCASSPDPELEQFFGPGTRLTVL.

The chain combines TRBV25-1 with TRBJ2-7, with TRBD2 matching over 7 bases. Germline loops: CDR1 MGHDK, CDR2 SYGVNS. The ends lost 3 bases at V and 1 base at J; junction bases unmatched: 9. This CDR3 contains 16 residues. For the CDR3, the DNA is TGTGCCAGCAGTGACCCCGGTCACGGGGGGTCCTACGAGCAGTACTTC. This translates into CASSDPGHGGSYEQYF.

The CDR3 DNA reads TGCAGCGTTGAAGTCTCACGAGGATATGGCTACACCTTC. This encodes CSVEVSRGYGYTF. The chain couples TRBV29-1 to TRBJ1-2; unclear D gene. V lost 1 base and J 5 bases, leaving 11 bases between the germline ends. The CDR3 is 13 residues long. The germline CDR1 and CDR2 sequences are SQVTM and ANQGSEA.

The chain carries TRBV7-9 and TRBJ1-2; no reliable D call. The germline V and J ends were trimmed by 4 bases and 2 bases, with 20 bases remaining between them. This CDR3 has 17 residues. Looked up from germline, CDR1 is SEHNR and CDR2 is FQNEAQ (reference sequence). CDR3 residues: CASSSTPGLRKNYGYTF. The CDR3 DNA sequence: TGTGCCAGCAGCTCTACCCCGGGCCTCAGAAAAAACTATGGCTACACCTTC.

The CDR3 here is CASSLEAIVVYGYTF. In nucleotides, the CDR3 is TGTGCCAGCAGCTTGGAGGCTATTGTGGTCTATGGCTACACCTTC. The chain has TRBV5-6 and TRBJ1-2, with D hard to call. V lost 0 bases and J lost 4, with 13 bases in between. This CDR3 has 15 residues. In germline, CDR1 is SGHDT, CDR2 YYEEEE.

The CDR3 spells CASSSGGFSGSTDTQYF. CDR3 DNA sequence: TGTGCCAGCAGCTCTGGAGGGTTCAGCGGTAGCACAGATACGCAGTATTTT. The chain carries TRBV7-2 and TRBJ2-3; tentative D call: TRBD2 (6 bases). Trimming cost V 4 bases and J 0 bases, with 17 bases left between them. This CDR3 is built from 17 residues. Germline lookup yields CDR1 SGHTA and CDR2 FQGNSA.

CDR3 bases: TGTGCCAGCTCCCAAGGATATAGCAATCAGCCCCAGCATTTT. Translated: CASSQGYSNQPQHF. This chain joins TRBV7-9 and TRBJ1-5; unclear D gene. The germline V gene has CDR1 SEHNR and CDR2 FQNEAQ (reference sequence). V gave up 8 bases and J gave up 0 bases, with 11 bases separating them. This CDR3 region has 14 residues.

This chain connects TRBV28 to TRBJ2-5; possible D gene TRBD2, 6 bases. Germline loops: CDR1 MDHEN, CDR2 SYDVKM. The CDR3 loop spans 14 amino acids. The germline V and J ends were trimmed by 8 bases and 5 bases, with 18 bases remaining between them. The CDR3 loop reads CASQNWRDGETQYF. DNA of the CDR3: TGTGCCAGCCAGAATTGGCGGGATGGGGAGACCCAGTACTTC.

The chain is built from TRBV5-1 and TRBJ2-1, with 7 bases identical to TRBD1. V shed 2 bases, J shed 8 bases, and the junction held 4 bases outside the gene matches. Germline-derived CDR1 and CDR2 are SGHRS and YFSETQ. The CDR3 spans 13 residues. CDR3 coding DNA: TGCGCCAGCAGCTTACAGGGGCGTGATGAGCAGTTCTTC. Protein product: CASSLQGRDEQFF.

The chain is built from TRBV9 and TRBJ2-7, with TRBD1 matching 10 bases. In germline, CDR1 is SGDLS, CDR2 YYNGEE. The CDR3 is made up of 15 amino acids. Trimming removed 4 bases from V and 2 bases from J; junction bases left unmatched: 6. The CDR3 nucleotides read TGTGCCAGCAGCTTCCTTGGGACAGGGGCCTACGAGCAGTACTTC. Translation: CASSFLGTGAYEQYF.

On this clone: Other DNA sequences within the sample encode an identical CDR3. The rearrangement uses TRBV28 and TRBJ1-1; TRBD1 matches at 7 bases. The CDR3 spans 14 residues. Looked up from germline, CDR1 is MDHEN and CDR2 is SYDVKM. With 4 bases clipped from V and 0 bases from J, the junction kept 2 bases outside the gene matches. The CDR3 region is CASSSGQMNTEAFF. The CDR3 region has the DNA TGTGCCAGCAGTTCGGGACAGATGAACACTGAAGCTTTCTTT.

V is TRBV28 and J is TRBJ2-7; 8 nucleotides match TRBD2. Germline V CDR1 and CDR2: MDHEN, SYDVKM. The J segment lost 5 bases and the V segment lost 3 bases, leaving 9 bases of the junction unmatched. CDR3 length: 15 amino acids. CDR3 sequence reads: CASSFGGRQGHEQYF. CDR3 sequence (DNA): TGTGCCAGCAGTTTCGGCGGGAGGCAAGGTCACGAGCAGTACTTC.

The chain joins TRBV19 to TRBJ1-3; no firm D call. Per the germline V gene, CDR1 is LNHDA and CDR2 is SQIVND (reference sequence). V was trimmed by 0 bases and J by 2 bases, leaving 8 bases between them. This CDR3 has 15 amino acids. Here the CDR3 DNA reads TGTGCCAGTAGTATAGACAGGAGACCTGGAAACACCATATATTTT. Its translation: CASSIDRRPGNTIYF.

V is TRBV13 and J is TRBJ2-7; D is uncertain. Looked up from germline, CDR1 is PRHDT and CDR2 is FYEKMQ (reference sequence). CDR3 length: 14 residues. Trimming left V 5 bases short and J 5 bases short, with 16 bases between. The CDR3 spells CASSLLARDNEQYF. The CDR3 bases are TGTGCCAGCAGCCTATTAGCTAGAGATAACGAGCAGTACTTC.

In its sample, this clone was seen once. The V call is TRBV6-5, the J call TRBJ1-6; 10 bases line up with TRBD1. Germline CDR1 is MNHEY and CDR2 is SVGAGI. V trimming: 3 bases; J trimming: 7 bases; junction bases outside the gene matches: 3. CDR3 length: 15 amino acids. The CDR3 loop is CASSYGTGVNSPLHF. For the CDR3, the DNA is TGTGCCAGCAGTTATGGGACAGGGGTAAATTCACCCCTCCACTTT.

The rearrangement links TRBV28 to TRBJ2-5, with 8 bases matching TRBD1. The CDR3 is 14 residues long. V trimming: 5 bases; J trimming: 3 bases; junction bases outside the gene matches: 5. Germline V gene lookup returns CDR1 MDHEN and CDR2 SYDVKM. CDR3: CASSGSTGEETQYF. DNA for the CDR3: TGTGCCAGCAGTGGCTCGACAGGGGAAGAGACCCAGTACTTC.

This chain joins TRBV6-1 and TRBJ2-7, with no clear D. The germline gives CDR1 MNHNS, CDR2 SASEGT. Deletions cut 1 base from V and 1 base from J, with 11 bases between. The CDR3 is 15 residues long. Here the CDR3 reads CASSEVVRGSYEQYF. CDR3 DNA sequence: TGTGCCAGCAGTGAAGTGGTGCGTGGGTCCTACGAGCAGTACTTC.

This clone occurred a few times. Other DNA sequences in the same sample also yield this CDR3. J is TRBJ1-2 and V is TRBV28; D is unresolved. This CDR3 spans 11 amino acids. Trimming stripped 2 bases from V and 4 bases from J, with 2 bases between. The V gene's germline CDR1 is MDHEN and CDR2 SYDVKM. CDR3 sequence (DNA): TGTGCCAGCAGTTTAGCCTATGGCTACACCTTC. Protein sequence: CASSLAYGYTF.

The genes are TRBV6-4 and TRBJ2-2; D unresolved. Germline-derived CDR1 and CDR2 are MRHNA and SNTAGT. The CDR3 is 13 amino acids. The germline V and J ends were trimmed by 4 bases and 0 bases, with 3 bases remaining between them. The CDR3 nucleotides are TGTGCCAGCAGTGCTTCGAACACCGGGGAGCTGTTTTTT. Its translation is CASSASNTGELFF.

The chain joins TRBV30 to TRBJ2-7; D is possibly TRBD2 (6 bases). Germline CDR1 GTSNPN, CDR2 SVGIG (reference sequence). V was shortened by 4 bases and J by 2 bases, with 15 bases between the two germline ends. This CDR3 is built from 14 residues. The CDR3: CAWTEDYIPYEQYF. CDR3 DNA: TGTGCCTGGACTGAGGACTATATCCCCTACGAGCAGTACTTC. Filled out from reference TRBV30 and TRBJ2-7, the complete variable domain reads SQTIHQWPATLVQPVGSPLSLECTVEGTSNPNLYWYRQAAGRGLQLLFYSVGIGQISSEVPQNLSASRPQDRQFILSSKKLLLSDSGFYLCAWTEDYIPYEQYFGPGTRLTVT.

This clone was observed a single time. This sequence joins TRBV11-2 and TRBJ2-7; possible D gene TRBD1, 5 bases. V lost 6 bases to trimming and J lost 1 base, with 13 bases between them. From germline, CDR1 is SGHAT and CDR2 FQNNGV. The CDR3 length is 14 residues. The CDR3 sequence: CASRLRQGSYEQYF. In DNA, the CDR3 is TGTGCCAGCAGACTCCGGCAGGGATCCTACGAGCAGTACTTC.

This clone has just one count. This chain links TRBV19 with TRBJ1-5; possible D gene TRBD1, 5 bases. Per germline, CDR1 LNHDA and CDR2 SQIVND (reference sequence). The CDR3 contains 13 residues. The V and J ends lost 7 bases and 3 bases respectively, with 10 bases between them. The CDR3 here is CASTRVNNQPQHF. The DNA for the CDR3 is TGTGCCAGTACCAGGGTCAACAATCAGCCCCAGCATTTT.

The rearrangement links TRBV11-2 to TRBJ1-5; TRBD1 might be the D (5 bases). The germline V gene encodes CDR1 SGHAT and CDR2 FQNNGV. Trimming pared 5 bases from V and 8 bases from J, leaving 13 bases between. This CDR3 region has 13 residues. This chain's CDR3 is CASSLGLLEPQHF. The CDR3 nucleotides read TGTGCCAGCAGCCTGGGGCTCTTGGAGCCCCAGCATTTT.

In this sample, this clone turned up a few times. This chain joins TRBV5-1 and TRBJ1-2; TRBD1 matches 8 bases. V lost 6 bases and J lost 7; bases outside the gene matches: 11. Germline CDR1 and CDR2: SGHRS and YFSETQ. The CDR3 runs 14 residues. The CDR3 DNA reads TGCGCCAGCACCTACCTGACAGGGGAACTTGGCTACACCTTC. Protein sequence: CASTYLTGELGYTF.

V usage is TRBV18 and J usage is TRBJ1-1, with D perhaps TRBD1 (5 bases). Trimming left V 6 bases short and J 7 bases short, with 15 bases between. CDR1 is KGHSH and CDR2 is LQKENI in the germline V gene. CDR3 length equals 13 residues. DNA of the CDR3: TGTGCCAGCTCTCCTAGCGGAGGGGTTGAAGCTTTCTTT. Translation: CASSPSGGVEAFF.

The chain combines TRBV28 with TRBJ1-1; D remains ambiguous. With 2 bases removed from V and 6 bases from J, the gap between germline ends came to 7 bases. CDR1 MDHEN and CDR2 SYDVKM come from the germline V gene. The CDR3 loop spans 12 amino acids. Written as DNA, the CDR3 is TGTGCCAGCAGTTTAGTGCGGCCTGAAGCTTTCTTT. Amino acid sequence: CASSLVRPEAFF.

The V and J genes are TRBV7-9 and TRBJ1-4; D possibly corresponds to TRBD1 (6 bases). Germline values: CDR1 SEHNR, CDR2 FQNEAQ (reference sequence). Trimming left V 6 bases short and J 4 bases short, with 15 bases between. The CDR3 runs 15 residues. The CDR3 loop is CASSSPTGSNEKLFF. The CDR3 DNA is TGTGCCAGCAGTTCCCCGACAGGTAGTAATGAAAAACTGTTTTTT.